This T cell receptor (beta chain) was obtained from a study of shared clonotypes between healthy human individuals. Germline V gene lookup returns CDR1 SNHLY and CDR2 FYNNEI. Between the trimmed V and J ends, which lost 6 bases and 0 bases, there was a span of 13 bases. This CDR3 is built from 15 residues. Naive-designated CD8 cells lacked CD45RO, were positively enriched for CCR7, and omitted terminally differentiated effector memory CD45RA+ cells. Every contributor of samples was a Caucasian grown-up residing in Nashville, Tennessee. At a deep level, the assay was run. Assay: immunoSEQ multiplex PCR; the TCRdb copy retains only in-frame clones and omits some. The table records under 2,000,000 clones, approximately 94% of them present only once.

The rearrangement links TRBV2 to TRBJ2-3; no reliable D call. The TCR sequence derives from a man between 18 and 35 years old in good health. Sequencing was carried out using naive CD8+ T cells sorted from blood. In DNA, the CDR3 is TGTGCCAGCAGGTACCGACTTTCTAGCACAGATACGCAGTATTTT. As protein: CASRYRLSSTDTQYF.